Presented here are 29 T cell receptor beta chains from one specimen sequenced in a study of blood T cell repertoires in COVID-19. The repertoire was sequenced with immunoSEQ multiplex PCR; TCRdb's copy has only in-frame clones and lacks some. Of some 80,000 clones listed, about 76% are singletons. Sequencing input: peripheral blood. The source of these receptors is a woman of 80 years or more with active or convalescent COVID-19.

This rearrangement joins TRBV4-1 to TRBJ1-4, with 9 nucleotides matching TRBD1. This CDR3 region has 16 residues. CDR1 and CDR2 from the germline V gene are MGHRA and YSYEKL. V shed 4 bases and J 7 bases; nucleotides not matched to a gene: 10. This CDR3 is CASSRFGQGQGEKLFF. CDR3 sequence (DNA): TGCGCCAGCAGCCGATTCGGACAGGGGCAGGGTGAAAAACTGTTTTTT.

In this sample, this clone turned up once. This chain uses TRBV4-3 with TRBJ1-2, with a tentative D call TRBD1 (5 bases). CDR3 length: 15 residues. V was clipped by 1 base and J by 4 bases, with 13 bases between them. CDR1 LGHNA and CDR2 YSLEER come from the germline V gene. The CDR3, as DNA: TGCGCCAGCAGCCAAGGCCCCGGTCAGGGCTATGGCTACACCTTC. Its protein product is CASSQGPGQGYGYTF.

The genes are TRBV28 and TRBJ1-3; TRBD1 might be the D (6 bases). There are 15 residues in the CDR3. Germline values: CDR1 MDHEN, CDR2 SYDVKM. Trimming removed 7 bases at V and 12 bases at J, with 25 bases between. The CDR3 DNA reads TGTGCCAGCACGCTGGGGGGGCTCGGTCCCAAGGGCATATATTTT. It specifies CASTLGGLGPKGIYF.

This chain connects TRBV6-1 to TRBJ1-3, with D possibly being TRBD1 (5 bases). This CDR3 has 14 residues. Trimming left V 3 bases short and J 5 bases short, with 11 bases between. Germline V gives CDR1 MNHNS, CDR2 SASEGT. In nucleotides, the CDR3 is TGTGCCAGCAGTGAGGGGGGTGGTCGAAACACCATATATTTT. Amino acid sequence: CASSEGGGRNTIYF.

The V and J genes are TRBV5-1 and TRBJ2-7; TRBD1 matches 9 bases. Germline V gives CDR1 SGHRS, CDR2 YFSETQ. The CDR3 consists of 15 residues. V lost 0 bases and J lost 3; bases outside the gene matches: 4. CDR3 loop: CASSLVGTGIYEQYF. The CDR3 coding sequence is TGCGCCAGCAGCTTGGTAGGGACAGGGATCTACGAGCAGTACTTC.

The chain combines TRBV18 with TRBJ2-1, with 8 bases matching TRBD1. The V segment lost 2 bases and the J segment 4 bases; nucleotides outside the gene matches: 4. Germline V gives CDR1 KGHSH, CDR2 LQKENI. This CDR3 has 15 amino acids. CDR3 bases: TGTGCCAGCTCACCAGCGGACAGGGTATACAATGAGCAGTTCTTC. Translating gives CASSPADRVYNEQFF.

V usage is TRBV9 and J usage is TRBJ1-6; 8 bases are shared with TRBD1. J lost 8 bases, V lost 4 bases, and 14 bases had no gene match. Per germline, CDR1 SGDLS and CDR2 YYNGEE. The CDR3 runs 17 residues. The CDR3 nucleotides are TGTGCCAGCAGCTTCCGGGTAGGACAGGGAAGTGATTCACCCCTCCACTTT. Translation: CASSFRVGQGSDSPLHF. The full variable domain, rest sourced from reference TRBV9 and TRBJ1-6, is DSGVTQTPKHLITATGQRVTLRCSPRSGDLSVYWYQQSLDQGLQFLIQYYNGEERAKGNILERFSAQQFPDLHSELNLSSLELGDSALYFCASSFRVGQGSDSPLHFGNGTRLTVT.

This clone came up a few times. The chain employs TRBV6-5 and TRBJ1-3; D remains ambiguous. The ends were cut back, 5 bases at V and 3 bases at J, with 5 bases in the middle. Per the germline V gene, CDR1 is MNHEY and CDR2 is SVGAGI. The CDR3 runs 12 residues. DNA of the CDR3: TGTGCCAGCAGTACAATTGGAAACACCATATATTTT. Amino acids: CASSTIGNTIYF.

V is TRBV28 and J is TRBJ2-1, with 9 bases fitting TRBD1. V lost 7 bases and J lost 7; bases outside the gene matches: 8. Germline V gene lookup returns CDR1 MDHEN and CDR2 SYDVKM. CDR3 length equals 14 residues. The CDR3 DNA is TGTGCCAGCAACCCGGGGACAGGGCATAATGAGCAGTTCTTC. Its protein is CASNPGTGHNEQFF.

The gene calls are TRBV12-3 or TRBV12-4 and TRBJ1-1; D ambiguous. The CDR3 is 13 amino acids. V was pared by 4 bases and J by 3 bases, with 9 bases between. DNA for the CDR3: TGTGCCAGCAGTTCGGGGAGATACACTGAAGCTTTCTTT. This translates into CASSSGRYTEAFF.

V and J are TRBV24-1 and TRBJ1-4; D is possibly TRBD1 (5 bases). With 9 bases removed from V and 7 bases from J, the gap between germline ends came to 14 bases. CDR1 and CDR2 (germline): KGHDR, SFDVKD. The CDR3 sequence is 13 residues long. Written as DNA, the CDR3 is TGTGCCACCCAGGGTAGGTTTGGTGAAAAACTGTTTTTT. Translated, it gives CATQGRFGEKLFF.

J is TRBJ2-5 and V is TRBV7-9; 13 bases are shared with TRBD2. From germline, CDR1 is SEHNR and CDR2 FQNEAQ (reference sequence). V was pared by 4 bases and J by 5 bases, with 7 bases of the junction left unmatched. This CDR3 comprises 16 residues. CDR3 sequence (DNA): TGTGCCAGCAGCTACATTGGGACTAGCGGGGACGAGACCCAGTACTTC. Protein product: CASSYIGTSGDETQYF.

The genes are TRBV24-1 and TRBJ2-5; D possibly corresponds to TRBD2 (6 bases). CDR1 KGHDR and CDR2 SFDVKD come from the germline V gene. The CDR3 covers 13 residues. V was trimmed by 4 bases and J by 4 bases, leaving 9 bases between them. The CDR3 nucleotides are TGTGCCACCAGTGACGGAGCGGGAGAGACCCAGTACTTC. Protein product: CATSDGAGETQYF.

J is TRBJ1-1 and V is TRBV11-2; D may be TRBD1 (6 bases). Trimming left V 5 bases short and J 6 bases short, with 16 bases between. CDR1 and CDR2 (germline): SGHAT, FQNNGV. The CDR3 covers 14 residues. The CDR3 DNA reads as TGTGCCAGCAGCGGCTCAGGGGCGCTGGCTGAAGCTTTCTTT. It is translated as CASSGSGALAEAFF.

The gene calls are TRBV5-6 and TRBJ2-7, with D maybe TRBD1 (6 bases). Trimming took off 3 bases at V and 5 bases at J, with 12 bases between the two ends. The germline V gene has CDR1 SGHDT and CDR2 YYEEEE. CDR3 length: 13 amino acids. CDR3 in amino acids: CASSSRQDDEQYF. CDR3 nucleotides: TGTGCCAGCAGCTCCAGACAGGACGACGAGCAGTACTTC.

The CDR3 is CASSDTNQPQHF. The DNA of the CDR3 is TGTGCCAGCAGTGATACTAATCAGCCCCAGCATTTT. The J gene is TRBJ1-5, the V gene TRBV25-1, with D uncertain. The CDR3 is made up of 12 amino acids. Germline loops: CDR1 MGHDK, CDR2 SYGVNS. V was shortened by 3 bases and J by 4 bases, with 4 bases between the two germline ends. Full variable domain (outside the CDR3, taken from reference TRBV25-1 and TRBJ1-5): EADIYQTPRYLVIGTGKKITLECSQTMGHDKMYWYQQDPGMELHLIHYSYGVNSTEKGDLSSESTVSRIRTEHFPLTLESARPSHTSQYLCASSDTNQPQHFGDGTRLSIL.

The gene calls are TRBV11-2 and TRBJ2-5; possible D gene TRBD1, 5 bases. Germline V gene sequence: CDR1 SGHAT, CDR2 FQNNGV. Deletions cut 5 bases from V and 4 bases from J, with 14 bases between. CDR3 length equals 14 residues. The CDR3 bases are TGTGCCAGCAGCCCGTCAGGGTTTCGAGAGACCCAGTACTTC. Its protein product is CASSPSGFRETQYF.

A single count supports this clone. The chain combines TRBV19 with TRBJ2-3; D call uncertain. V was shortened by 2 bases and J by 2 bases, with 8 bases between the two germline ends. This CDR3 has 14 residues. The V gene's germline CDR1 is LNHDA and CDR2 SQIVND (reference sequence). CDR3 amino acids: CASSIKQITDTQYF. CDR3 DNA: TGTGCCAGTAGTATAAAACAGATCACAGATACGCAGTATTTT.

Only a few counts were recorded for this clone. One end of the junction varies from germline; a read error may be responsible. CDR3 in amino acids: CASTYKVDSTNTEAFF. The CDR3 bases are TGTGCCAGCACTTACAAAGTGGACTCTACGAACACTGAAGCTTTCTTT. The J gene is TRBJ1-1, the V gene TRBV6-6; D not resolved. Germline CDR1 reads MNHNY; CDR2 reads SVGAGI (reference sequence). The CDR3 sequence is 16 residues long.

This sequence joins TRBV30 and TRBJ1-1, with a weak D call TRBD1 (5 bases). V was trimmed by 3 bases and J by 3 bases, leaving 11 bases between them. CDR3 length: 13 residues. Germline CDR1 is GTSNPN and CDR2 is SVGIG (reference sequence). CDR3 DNA sequence: TGTGCCTGGAGGCCCGCGGGGGACACTGAAGCTTTCTTT. This encodes CAWRPAGDTEAFF.

The chain couples TRBV20-1 to TRBJ1-2, with D perhaps matching TRBD1 (6 bases). The germline CDR1 and CDR2 sequences are DFQATT and SNEGSKA (reference sequence). Trimming shortened V by 3 bases and J by 4 bases, and 15 bases separated the two germline ends. The length of the CDR3 is 14 residues. The CDR3 region is CSASDPGVPYGYTF. DNA for the CDR3: TGCAGTGCTAGTGATCCAGGGGTCCCCTATGGCTACACCTTC.

V is TRBV10-3 and J is TRBJ1-1, with D perhaps TRBD1 (5 bases). Trimming removed 4 bases at V and 2 bases at J, with 8 bases between. CDR1 and CDR2 from the germline V gene are ENHRY and SYGVKD. The CDR3 extends over 13 amino acids. The CDR3: CAISGQGNTEAFF. The DNA of the CDR3 is TGTGCCATCAGTGGGCAGGGCAACACTGAAGCTTTCTTT.

The chain carries TRBV18 and TRBJ2-1; D ambiguous. The CDR3 has 15 amino acids. Trimming took 3 bases from V and 4 from J, leaving 13 bases between them. Germline V gene sequence: CDR1 KGHSH, CDR2 LQKENI. Here the CDR3 DNA reads TGTGCCAGCTCACCGGGCCACCTAAAATACAATGAGCAGTTCTTC. Translation: CASSPGHLKYNEQFF.

The chain uses TRBV30 and TRBJ2-7; 8 bases match TRBD2. V lost 2 bases and J lost 1; bases outside the gene matches: 7. The germline CDR1 and CDR2 sequences are GTSNPN and SVGIG (reference sequence). CDR3 length: 15 amino acids. DNA of the CDR3: TGTGCCTGGAGTCCCCAGCGGGGGACTTCCTACGAGCAGTACTTC. This gives the protein CAWSPQRGTSYEQYF.

The chain carries TRBV11-2 and TRBJ2-7; 10 nucleotides agree with TRBD2. Germline lookup yields CDR1 SGHAT and CDR2 FQNNGV. Trimming removed 5 bases from V and 5 bases from J; junction bases left unmatched: 6. The CDR3 has 14 residues. CDR3 in DNA: TGTGCCAGCAGCGGCGGGACTAGCGTCCACGAGCAGTACTTC. Protein product: CASSGGTSVHEQYF. Complete variable domain (other parts from reference TRBV11-2 and TRBJ2-7): EAGVAQSPRYKIIEKRQSVAFWCNPISGHATLYWYQQILGQGPKLLIQFQNNGVVDDSQLPKDRFSAERLKGVDSTLKIQPAKLEDSAVYLCASSGGTSVHEQYFGPGTRLTVT.

The V gene is TRBV11-2, the J gene TRBJ1-2; D remains ambiguous. Germline V CDR1 and CDR2: SGHAT, FQNNGV. Trimming removed 4 bases at V and 0 bases at J, with 12 bases between. The CDR3 contains 15 residues. The CDR3 reads CASSSPGQTNYGYTF. The DNA of the CDR3 is TGTGCCAGCAGCTCCCCTGGTCAGACTAACTATGGCTACACCTTC.

This clone was seen more than once but under ten times. The junction differs from germline at one of its ends, possibly a read error. The chain uses TRBV7-7 and TRBJ2-7; possibly TRBD2 for D (5 bases). CDR1 and CDR2 (germline): SSHAT, FNYEAQ (reference sequence). CDR3 length: 13 residues. The CDR3 spells CASSPGVAYEQYF. CDR3 in DNA: TGTGCTAGCAGCCCCGGGGTCGCCTACGAGCAGTACTTC.

The chain employs TRBV28 and TRBJ2-7; D might be TRBD1 (6 bases). V was shortened by 4 bases and J by 9 bases, with 22 bases between the two germline ends. The germline CDR1 and CDR2 sequences are MDHEN and SYDVKM. The CDR3 runs 15 residues. The DNA for the CDR3 is TGTGCCAGCAGTTCCCAAACATCCCCAGGGGACGGGCAGTACTTC. Translated: CASSSQTSPGDGQYF.

This clone appeared a few times. This rearrangement joins TRBV19 to TRBJ1-2, with D perhaps matching TRBD1 (5 bases). Germline-derived CDR1 and CDR2 are LNHDA and SQIVND (reference sequence). There are 15 residues in the CDR3. The V gene lost 6 bases and the J gene lost 8 bases, with 22 bases spanning the gap. CDR3 nucleotides: TGTGCCAGTAGGGACACCGGGACTCCCATCCGCGGCTACACCTTC. Its protein is CASRDTGTPIRGYTF.